Presented here are 10 T cell receptor beta chains from one specimen sequenced in a study of shared clonotypes between healthy human individuals. Sequenced by immunoSEQ multiplex PCR; TCRdb stores in-frame clones only, minus some. The profile shows 2 million to 2.5 million clones, about 95% of them singletons. Terminally differentiated effector memory CD45RA+ cells were left out of the naive CD8 fraction, which was CD45RO-negative and positively selected for CCR7. The sequenced material came from naive CD8+ T cells sorted from blood. Receptors originate from a young man in good health.

The chain carries TRBV7-8 and TRBJ2-7; D remains unclear. Trimming removed 5 bases from V and 0 bases from J, with 11 bases in between. In germline, CDR1 is SGHVS, CDR2 FQNEAQ. This CDR3 contains 14 residues. In nucleotides, the CDR3 is TGTGCCAGCAGCGCACCTTTGTACTCCTACGAGCAGTACTTC. Translating gives CASSAPLYSYEQYF.

V and J are TRBV27 and TRBJ2-3; D gene unclear. This CDR3 has 13 residues. Germline lookup yields CDR1 MNHEY and CDR2 SMNVEV (reference sequence). Trimming took 6 bases from V and 4 from J, leaving 11 bases between them. The CDR3 DNA reads TGTGCCAGCAGCACCAATTGGGCAGATACGCAGTATTTT. This encodes CASSTNWADTQYF.

J is TRBJ1-4 and V is TRBV19; no clear D. The CDR3 length is 13 residues. V lost 5 bases to trimming and J lost 7 bases, with 11 bases between them. Germline V CDR1 and CDR2: LNHDA, SQIVND (reference sequence). The CDR3 nucleotides read TGTGCCAGTAGTGGACCACTCGGTGAAAAACTGTTTTTT. Protein sequence: CASSGPLGEKLFF.

About this clone: The same CDR3 is also encoded by other DNA sequences in this sample. V gene TRBV6-5 combines with J gene TRBJ2-3; 9 positions match TRBD2. Germline lookup yields CDR1 MNHEY and CDR2 SVGAGI. The length of the CDR3 is 15 residues. V was clipped by 2 bases and J by 5 bases; unmatched bases: 5. The chain's CDR3 is CASSYGGGAGDTQYF. CDR3 in DNA: TGTGCCAGCAGTTACGGCGGGGGGGCTGGAGATACGCAGTATTTT.

The chain uses TRBV2 and TRBJ1-1; D is unresolved. The CDR3 has 11 amino acids. The V end was cut by 11 bases, the J end by 9 bases, with 16 bases between. The V gene's germline CDR1 is SNHLY and CDR2 FYNNEI. The CDR3 sequence: CAGSALTKAFF. The DNA for the CDR3 is TGTGCCGGGAGCGCACTTACGAAAGCTTTCTTT.

The V gene is TRBV6-5, the J gene TRBJ2-2; 8 bases align to TRBD2. This CDR3 spans 16 amino acids. From germline, CDR1 is MNHEY and CDR2 SVGAGI. V gave up 4 bases and J gave up 4 bases; unmatched junction bases: 8. The CDR3 spells CASSWGLVGGTGELFF. In DNA, the CDR3 is TGTGCCAGCAGTTGGGGACTAGTAGGGGGCACCGGGGAGCTGTTTTTT.

The chain recombines TRBV9 with TRBJ2-7; TRBD2 agrees at 8 bases. The V gene's germline CDR1 is SGDLS and CDR2 YYNGEE. Trimming removed 0 bases from V and 3 bases from J; junction bases left unmatched: 5. This CDR3 comprises 15 residues. The CDR3 loop is CASSVDPGGNYEQYF. DNA of the CDR3: TGTGCCAGCAGCGTAGATCCGGGAGGGAACTACGAGCAGTACTTC.

The rearrangement joins TRBV6-6 to TRBJ2-2; D ambiguous. Germline V gives CDR1 MNHNY, CDR2 SVGAGI (reference sequence). Trimming pared 2 bases from V and 6 bases from J, leaving 13 bases between. The CDR3 contains 15 residues. The CDR3 here is CASSYATPRAGELFF. The CDR3 coding sequence is TGTGCCAGCAGTTACGCGACCCCTCGGGCCGGGGAGCTGTTTTTT.

V is TRBV2 and J is TRBJ1-5; D is unresolved. Looked up from germline, CDR1 is SNHLY and CDR2 is FYNNEI. This CDR3 has 13 amino acids. V lost 4 bases, J lost 2 bases, and 6 bases lay in between. CDR3 loop: CASSVSGNQPQHF. CDR3 coding DNA: TGTGCCAGCAGTGTATCAGGCAATCAGCCCCAGCATTTT.

V is TRBV7-2 and J is TRBJ2-7, with 7 bases identical to TRBD1. CDR1 SGHTA and CDR2 FQGNSA come from the germline V gene. The ends lost 2 bases at V and 4 bases at J; junction bases unmatched: 2. The CDR3 extends over 13 amino acids. In DNA form, the CDR3 reads TGTGCCAGCAGCTTACGACAGGGTTACGAGCAGTACTTC. This translates into CASSLRQGYEQYF.